This record concerns one T cell receptor (beta chain) sequence. Its antigen is undetermined. Sequenced with the Oncomine TCR Beta short-read assay was DNA taken from cultured CD4+ T cells. TCRdb reprocessed the PCR reads via MiXCR and lists one record per CDR3 protein. Of more than 20,000 distinct CDR3 sequences in the sample, around two fifths are singletons; the top ten hold less than 5.5%. This entry belongs to a study of vaccination and CD4 T cells after COVID-19. The treatment was: roughly 10-day PBMC culture with coronavirus spike peptide pools or control peptides (ViraFEST assay). The material sequenced was CD4+ T cells from blood, cultured in vitro, taken before SARS-CoV-2 vaccination. This TCR came from a human donor who had recovered from COVID-19.

CDR3 in amino acids: CASSLSGDQPQHF. The CDR3 coding sequence is TGTGCCAGCAGCTTATCCGGGGATCAGCCCCAGCATTTT. The chain recombines TRBV7-3 with TRBJ1-5, with D unresolved. The CDR3 is 13 residues long. The germline V gene has CDR1 SGHTA and CDR2 FQGTGA. Trimming pared 2 bases from V and 5 bases from J, leaving 7 bases between.